This T cell receptor beta chain was identified in a study of chemoradiotherapy in HPV16-positive cancers. Study in general: Functional T-cell assays on a couple of HPV16-positive patients' cells defined candidate HPV-specific clones and common TCR motifs.

The CDR3 runs 17 residues. Germline lookup yields CDR1 SGHRS and CDR2 YFSETQ. Trimming cost V 4 bases and J 4 bases; bases outside gene matches: 15. Profiling relied on immunoSEQ multiplex PCR, and the TCRdb table lists in-frame clones only, not all of them. The sample has tens of thousands of clones, 75% to 90% seen once. V is TRBV5-1 and J is TRBJ1-1; 8 bases are shared with TRBD1. This specimen was blood, taken from a patient who underwent chemoradiotherapy. The TCR sequence derives from a human donor with HPV-associated anogenital cancer. CDR3 DNA sequence: TGCGCCAGCAGCGTTGGACAGGGAGGATTGGGTGGCACTGAAGCTTTCTTT. Protein product: CASSVGQGGLGGTEAFF.